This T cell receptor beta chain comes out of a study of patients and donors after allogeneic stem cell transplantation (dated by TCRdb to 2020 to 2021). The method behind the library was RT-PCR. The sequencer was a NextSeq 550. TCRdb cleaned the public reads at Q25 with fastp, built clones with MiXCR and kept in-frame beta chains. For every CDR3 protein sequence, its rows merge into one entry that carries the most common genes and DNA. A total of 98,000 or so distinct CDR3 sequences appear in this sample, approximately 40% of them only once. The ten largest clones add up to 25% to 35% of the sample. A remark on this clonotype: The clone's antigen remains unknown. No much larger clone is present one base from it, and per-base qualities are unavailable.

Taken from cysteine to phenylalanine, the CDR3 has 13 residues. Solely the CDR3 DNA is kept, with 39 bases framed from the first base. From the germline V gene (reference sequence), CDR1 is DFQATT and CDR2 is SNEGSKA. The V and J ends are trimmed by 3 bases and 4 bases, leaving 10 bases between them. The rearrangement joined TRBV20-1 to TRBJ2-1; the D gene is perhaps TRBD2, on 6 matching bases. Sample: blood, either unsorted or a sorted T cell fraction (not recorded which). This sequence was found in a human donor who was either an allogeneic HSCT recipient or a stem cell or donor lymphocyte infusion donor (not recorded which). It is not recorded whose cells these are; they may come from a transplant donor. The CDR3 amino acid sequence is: CSARGRLYNEQFF. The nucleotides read TGCAGTGCTAGGGGGAGGCTGTACAATGAGCAGTTCTTC.